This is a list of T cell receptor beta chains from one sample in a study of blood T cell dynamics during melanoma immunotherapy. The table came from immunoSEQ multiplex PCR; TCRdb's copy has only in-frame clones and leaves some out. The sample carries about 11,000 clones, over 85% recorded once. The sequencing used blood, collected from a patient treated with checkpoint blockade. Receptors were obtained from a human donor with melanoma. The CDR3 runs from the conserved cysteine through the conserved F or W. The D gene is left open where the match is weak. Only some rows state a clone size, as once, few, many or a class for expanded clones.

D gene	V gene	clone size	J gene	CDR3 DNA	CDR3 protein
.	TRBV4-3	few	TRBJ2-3	TGCGCCAGCAGCCAAGATCGGAACACAGATACGCAGTATTTT	CASSQDRNTDTQYF
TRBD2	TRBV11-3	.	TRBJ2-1	TGTGCCAGCAGCCCCGCAGCGCGAGCGGGAGATGAGCAGTTCTTC	CASSPAARAGDEQFF
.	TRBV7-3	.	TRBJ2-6	TGTGCCAGCAGCTTAGGCGGACACCCGAACTCTGGGGCCAACGTCCTGACTTTC	CASSLGGHPNSGANVLTF
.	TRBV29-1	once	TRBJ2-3	TGCAGCGTTGCCGGGCCCGGGGGCGGAACCACAGATACGCAGTATTTT	CSVAGPGGGTTDTQYF
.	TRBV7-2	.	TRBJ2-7	TGTGCCAGCAGCTTCAGGATTCCCGCCTACGAGCAGTACTTC	CASSFRIPAYEQYF
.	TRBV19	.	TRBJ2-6	TGTGCCAGTAGTATGGCGGGACACGGGGCGTCTGGGGCCAACGTCCTGACTTTC	CASSMAGHGASGANVLTF
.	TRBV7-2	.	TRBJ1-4	TGTGCCAGCAGTTCTTGGGGTGAAAAACTGTTTTTT	CASSSWGEKLFF
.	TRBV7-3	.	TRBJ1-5	TGTGCCAGCAGCCCGGACAGCAATCAGCCCCAGCATTTT	CASSPDSNQPQHF
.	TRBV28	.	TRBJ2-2	TGTGCCAGCAGTTTGTGGCAGGGCACCGGGGAGCTGTTTTTT	CASSLWQGTGELFF
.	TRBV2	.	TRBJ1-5	TGTGCCAGCAGTGGGGGGGGGCAGGCCGGTCAGCCCCAGCATTTT	CASSGGGQAGQPQHF
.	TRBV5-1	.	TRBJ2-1	TGCGCCAGCAGCTTGGCCGGGTGGAATGAGCAGTTCTTC	CASSLAGWNEQFF
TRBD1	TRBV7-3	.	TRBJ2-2	TGTGCCAGCAGCCCCCAGGGGGCGGGCACCGGGGAGCTGTTTTTT	CASSPQGAGTGELFF
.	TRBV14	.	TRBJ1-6	TGTGCCAGCAGCCAGCCAGGGGTCTCACCCCTCCACTTT	CASSQPGVSPLHF
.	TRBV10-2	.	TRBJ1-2	TGCGCCAGCAGACCCCCTGGGGGTCCGGCTAACTATGGCTACACCTTC	CASRPPGGPANYGYTF
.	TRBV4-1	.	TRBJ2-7	TGCGCCAGCAGCCCTCTGGGTGGGCAAGAGCACGAGCAGTACTTC	CASSPLGGQEHEQYF
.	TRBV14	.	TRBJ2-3	TGTGCCAGCAGCCCTAGACTAGTGGGGGCAGATACGCAGTATTTT	CASSPRLVGADTQYF
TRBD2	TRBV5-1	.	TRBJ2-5	TGCGCCAGCGGTGTAGGAGGAGCGGGAGTTGAAGAGACCCAGTACTTC	CASGVGGAGVEETQYF
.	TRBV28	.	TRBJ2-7	TGTGCCAGCAGTTTAAGGCTCCTTACCTACGAGCAGTACTTC	CASSLRLLTYEQYF
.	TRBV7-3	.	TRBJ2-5	TGTGCCAGCAGCTTCGGGGGCGGAGAGACCCAGTACTTC	CASSFGGGETQYF
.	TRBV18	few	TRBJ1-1	TGTGCCAGCTCACCCCCCGGGTGGCAGAACACTGAAGCTTTCTTT	CASSPPGWQNTEAFF
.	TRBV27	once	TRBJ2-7	TGTGCCAGCAGTGGGGGGGCCGGGGAGCAGTACTTC	CASSGGAGEQYF
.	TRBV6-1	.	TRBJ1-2	TGTGCCAGCAGATTGGGGGGCTACACCTTC	CASRLGGYTF
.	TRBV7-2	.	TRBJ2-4	TGTGCCAGCAGCTTAGGTGGGGCCATTCAGTACTTC	CASSLGGAIQYF
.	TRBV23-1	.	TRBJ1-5	TGCGCCAGCAGTCCCACAGGGTCGGGTGGTCAGCCCCAGCATTTT	CASSPTGSGGQPQHF
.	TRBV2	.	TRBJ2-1	TGTGCCAGCAGGCCCGGAGGGAGACAGTTCTTC	CASRPGGRQFF
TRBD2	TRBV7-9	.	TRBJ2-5	TGTGCCAGCAGCCCGGGACTAGCTAGCGCGTCCCAGTACTTC	CASSPGLASASQYF
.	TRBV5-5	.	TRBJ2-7	TGTGCCAGCAGCTTGAGGAGGGAGGCGCTCTCCTACGAGCAGTACTTC	CASSLRREALSYEQYF
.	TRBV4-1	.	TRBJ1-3	TGCGCCAGCAGGGACCACTCTGGAAACACCATATATTTT	CASRDHSGNTIYF
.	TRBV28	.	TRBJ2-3	TGTGCCAGCAGCCCGGGACCCACAGATACGCAGTATTTT	CASSPGPTDTQYF
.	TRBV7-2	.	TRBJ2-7	TGTGCCAGCAGCTTAGTGCGGGACTCCTACGAGCAGTACTTC	CASSLVRDSYEQYF
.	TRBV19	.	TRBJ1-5	TGTGCCAGTAGTATAATGGCAGGGAGGCAGCCCCAGCATTTT	CASSIMAGRQPQHF
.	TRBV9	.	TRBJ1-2	TGTGCCAGCAGCGCGGGTTATCTGGGGGCGGACTATGGCTACACCTTC	CASSAGYLGADYGYTF
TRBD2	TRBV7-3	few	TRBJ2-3	TGTGCCAGCAGCCCACTAGCGGGCGTCGGTGGAGATACGCAGTATTTT	CASSPLAGVGGDTQYF
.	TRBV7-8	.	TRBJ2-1	TGTGCCAGCAGCTCCAGCGGCAATGAGCAGTTCTTC	CASSSSGNEQFF
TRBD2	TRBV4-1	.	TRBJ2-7	TGCGCCAGCAGCCAAGGGGGGGAGGGACCCTACGAGCAGTACTTC	CASSQGGEGPYEQYF
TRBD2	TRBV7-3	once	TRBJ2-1	TGTGCCAGCAGCTGGGGGCAGCGGGAGGGACTTTACAATGAGCAGTTCTTC	CASSWGQREGLYNEQFF